This T cell receptor beta chain was retrieved from a study of blood T cell repertoires in COVID-19. As for the study in general: T cells, B-cell-depleted T cells, or PBMCs supplied cDNA or gDNA.

Per the original data handling: From reference gene primer amplification, estimates of nucleated cell counts were derived. Assay: immunoSEQ multiplex PCR; the TCRdb copy retains only in-frame clones and omits some. V and J calls and clone size are copied from that table; D and trimming were computed from the DNA. The table shows roughly 250,000 clones, with around four fifths occurring only once. Losses at the gene ends were 6 bases for V and 9 bases for J; bases not matched to a gene: 6. Germline V CDR1 and CDR2: MNHEY, SVGAGI. The CDR3 loop spans 13 amino acids. The V gene is TRBV6-5, the J gene TRBJ2-1; 9 bases are shared with TRBD1. Sequencing was performed on peripheral blood. This receptor was taken from a woman between 40 and 55 years old with active or convalescent COVID-19. The chain's CDR3 is CASRDRGLGEQFF. CDR3 in DNA: TGTGCCAGCAGGGACAGGGGTTTAGGTGAGCAGTTCTTC.